These 6 T cell receptor beta chains share one sample of origin, sequenced in a study of CD8+CD57+ T cells in acquired aplastic anemia. Genomic DNA acted as the template from which TCR beta VDJ combination and CDR3 sequence profiling were carried out. TCRdb recomputed calls from the reads with MiXCR, one row per CDR3 protein. The table shows about 190,000 distinct CDR3 sequences, with less than 70% occurring only once. The sequencing sample was made of sorted CD4+, CD8+, or CD8+CD57+ T cells (not recorded which) from PBMCs. The source is a human donor in good health, serving as a control.

This clonotype was found many times. The chain joins TRBV6-2 or TRBV6-3 to TRBJ1-1; no reliable D call. V was cut by 0 bases and J by 7 bases, with 6 bases left in between. The CDR3 is 12 amino acids. Germline CDR1 and CDR2: MNHEY and SVGEGT. The CDR3 region has the DNA TGTGCCAGCAGTTACTCGTGGTATGAAGCTTTCTTT. Residues: CASSYSWYEAFF.

This clonotype was observed at least ten times. The chain links TRBV7-8 to TRBJ2-5, with 11 positions matching TRBD2. Unmatched junction bases numbered 8, after V lost 6 bases and J lost 5 bases. The germline V gene encodes CDR1 SGHVS and CDR2 FQNEAQ. The CDR3 extends over 15 amino acids. The CDR3 sequence is CASSHSGGARETQYF. The CDR3 nucleotides read TGTGCCAGCAGTCATAGCGGGGGGGCCAGGGAGACCCAGTACTTC.

This clonotype was recorded at least ten times. This rearrangement joins TRBV5-6 to TRBJ1-6; 12 bases are shared with TRBD1. Germline loops: CDR1 SGHDT, CDR2 YYEEEE. J lost 7 bases, V lost 0 bases, and 2 bases had no gene match. The CDR3 length is 16 residues. The CDR3 spells CASSLGDRGQNSPLHF. The CDR3 bases are TGTGCCAGCAGCTTGGGGGACAGGGGGCAGAATTCACCCCTCCACTTT.

The chain combines TRBV11-2 with TRBJ1-6; D is perhaps TRBD1 (6 bases). The germline V gene encodes CDR1 SGHAT and CDR2 FQNNGV. V dropped 9 bases and J dropped 5 bases, with 14 bases sitting between them. There are 14 residues in the CDR3. The DNA for the CDR3 is TGTGCCAGTAGTACCGGACAGAATAATTCACCCCTCCACTTT. Residues: CASSTGQNNSPLHF.

This clonotype was seen many times. The chain links TRBV5-1 to TRBJ1-3; the D gene is possibly TRBD1 (5 bases). V was shortened by 0 bases and J by 0 bases, with 16 bases between the two germline ends. CDR3 length: 18 amino acids. Germline-derived CDR1 and CDR2 are SGHRS and YFSETQ. The CDR3 loop is CASSLASGTASSGNTIYF. The CDR3 DNA is TGCGCCAGCAGCTTGGCCTCCGGGACGGCAAGCTCTGGAAACACCATATATTTT. Variable domain in full (rest from reference TRBV5-1 and TRBJ1-3): KAGVTQTPRYLIKTRGQQVTLSCSPISGHRSVSWYQQTPGQGLQFLFEYFSETQRNKGNFPGRFSGRQFSNSRSEMNVSTLELGDSALYLCASSLASGTASSGNTIYFGEGSWLTVV.

The chain employs TRBV9 and TRBJ2-5; tentatively, D is TRBD2 (7 bases). This CDR3 spans 15 amino acids. The germline gives CDR1 SGDLS, CDR2 YYNGEE. Trimming removed 3 bases at V and 1 base at J, with 13 bases between. The CDR3 region is CASSGGGGTQETQYF. The DNA for the CDR3 is TGTGCCAGCAGCGGGGGGGGGGGCACCCAAGAGACCCAGTACTTC.